The 18 T cell receptor beta chains below all came from one sample that was sequenced in a study of control samples from healthy donors and cancer patients (dated by TCRdb to about 2020). Library preparation employed the immunoSEQ multiplex PCR assay. In TCRdb, the immuneACCESS table is reduced to in-frame sequences with V and J assigned. These tables do not hold every clone; where another copy was compared, an unresolved V gene accounts for under half, and the others remain unexplained. In this sample the table shows about 150,000 clones, 80% to 95% of which occur a single time. 2% of the sample goes to the ten largest clones. Sequenced input: blood. The origin of the receptors is a middle-aged woman in good health.

The J gene is TRBJ1-6, the V gene TRBV3-1 (or the pseudogene TRBV3-2); possibly TRBD1 for D (6 bases). The V and J ends lost 4 bases and 1 base respectively, with 14 bases between them. The CDR3 length is 17 residues. The germline CDR1 and CDR2 sequences are LGHDT and YNNKEL (reference sequence). CDR3 sequence (DNA): TGTGCCAGCAGCCCCGGGGGCAGTAGGTCCTATAATTCACCCCTCCACTTT. Translation: CASSPGGSRSYNSPLHF.

The V gene is TRBV7-8, the J gene TRBJ2-5; no firm D call. CDR1 and CDR2 from the germline V gene are SGHVS and FQNEAQ. The CDR3 has 15 amino acids. V lost 2 bases and J 4 bases, leaving 14 bases between the germline ends. CDR3 bases: TGTGCCAGCAGCTTATTGCCCCACCCCACAGAGACCCAGTACTTC. Its protein product is CASSLLPHPTETQYF.

The J gene is TRBJ2-7, the V gene TRBV5-1, with 7 nucleotides matching TRBD1. The V gene end was trimmed by 2 bases and the J gene end by 5 bases; junction bases not matched to a gene: 7. The CDR3 extends over 14 amino acids. Germline-derived CDR1 and CDR2 are SGHRS and YFSETQ. DNA for the CDR3: TGCGCCAGCAGCTTTCGACAGGGCGCGCACGAGCAGTACTTC. Its translation is CASSFRQGAHEQYF.

The V call is TRBV12-3 or TRBV12-4, the J call TRBJ1-1; D ambiguous. Between the trimmed V and J ends, which lost 3 bases and 1 base, there was a span of 6 bases. This CDR3 contains 13 residues. The CDR3 DNA is TGTGCCAGCAGTTTTGGTCCGAACACTGAAGCTTTCTTT. As protein: CASSFGPNTEAFF.

For this clone: The sample has other DNA sequences that encode this CDR3 too. J is TRBJ1-2 and V is TRBV3-1 (or the pseudogene TRBV3-2); D is uncertain. Trimming cost V 4 bases and J 5 bases, with 14 bases left between them. Germline loops: CDR1 LGHDT, CDR2 YNNKEL (reference sequence). The length of the CDR3 is 14 residues. The CDR3 here is CASSPQTPAYGYTF. For the CDR3, the DNA is TGTGCCAGCAGCCCCCAGACCCCCGCATATGGCTACACCTTC.

As regards this clone: Other nucleotide sequences from this sample produce the same CDR3. This sequence joins TRBV12-3 or TRBV12-4 and TRBJ2-7; D is unclear. V gave up 5 bases and J gave up 3 bases, with 8 bases separating them. The CDR3 sequence is 12 residues long. This CDR3 reads CASSPTGYEQYF. In nucleotides, the CDR3 is TGTGCCAGCAGTCCGACGGGCTACGAGCAGTACTTC.

The rearrangement links TRBV7-8 to TRBJ2-4, with a tentative D call TRBD1 (5 bases). V lost 3 bases, J lost 7 bases, and 16 bases lay in between. The CDR3 consists of 15 residues. CDR1 is SGHVS, CDR2 FQNEAQ, per germline. CDR3 bases: TGTGCCAGCAGCTTGCATCCCCAGACAGAGAACATTCAGTACTTC. This translates into CASSLHPQTENIQYF.

The CDR3 DNA reads as TGTGCCAGTAGTACGAGGGGACTAGCGGATGAGCAGTTCTTC. It yields the protein CASSTRGLADEQFF. The chain joins TRBV19 to TRBJ2-1; the match to TRBD2 covers 11 bases. The V segment lost 4 bases and the J segment 8 bases; nucleotides outside the gene matches: 4. The CDR3 is 14 residues long. Germline CDR1 is LNHDA and CDR2 is SQIVND (reference sequence).

The chain joins TRBV19 to TRBJ2-7; D uncertain. This CDR3 has 14 amino acids. Trimming removed 1 base from V and 0 bases from J, with 7 bases in between. From germline, CDR1 is LNHDA and CDR2 SQIVND (reference sequence). CDR3 in amino acids: CASSIGGSSYEQYF. The CDR3, as DNA: TGTGCCAGTAGTATAGGAGGAAGCTCCTACGAGCAGTACTTC.

The rearrangement uses TRBV28 and TRBJ2-7; the D is unclear. The V gene lost 2 bases and the J gene lost 6 bases, with 14 bases spanning the gap. Germline CDR1 and CDR2: MDHEN and SYDVKM. The CDR3 runs 14 residues. CDR3 sequence: CASSLIGTPSEQYF. CDR3 nucleotides: TGTGCCAGCAGTTTAATTGGTACCCCCAGCGAGCAGTACTTC.

V and J are TRBV10-1 and TRBJ1-1, with D perhaps matching TRBD1 (5 bases). The length of the CDR3 is 13 residues. In germline, CDR1 is WNHNN, CDR2 SYGVQD (reference sequence). The V gene lost 3 bases and the J gene lost 5 bases, with 10 bases spanning the gap. In DNA form, the CDR3 reads TGCGCCAGCAGTGATCACCGACAGACTGAAGCTTTCTTT. Its protein is CASSDHRQTEAFF.

The chain is built from TRBV4-2 and TRBJ2-5; D is unclear. V lost 0 bases to trimming and J lost 5 bases, with 4 bases between them. Germline V gene data show CDR1 as LGHNA and CDR2 as YNFKEQ. The CDR3 extends over 12 amino acids. The CDR3 nucleotides read TGTGCCAGCAGCCAAGATCTGGAGACCCAGTACTTC. It translates to CASSQDLETQYF.

V usage is TRBV7-8 and J usage is TRBJ2-7; 11 bases map to TRBD2. Germline V CDR1 and CDR2: SGHVS, FQNEAQ. The V segment lost 1 base and the J segment 6 bases; nucleotides outside the gene matches: 2. The CDR3 contains 14 residues. The CDR3 is CASSLVAGGPEQYF. CDR3 nucleotide sequence: TGTGCCAGCAGCTTAGTAGCGGGGGGGCCCGAGCAGTACTTC.

The gene calls are TRBV19 and TRBJ1-1; no reliable D call. The V gene lost 4 bases and the J gene lost 0 bases, with 3 bases spanning the gap. Germline V gene sequence: CDR1 LNHDA, CDR2 SQIVND (reference sequence). The CDR3 has 12 residues. CDR3 nucleotide sequence: TGTGCCAGTAGTACAGTGAACACTGAAGCTTTCTTT. Translating it yields CASSTVNTEAFF. Using reference TRBV19 and TRBJ1-1 for the parts outside the CDR3, the full variable domain is DGGITQSPKYLFRKEGQNVTLSCEQNLNHDAMYWYRQDPGQGLRLIYYSQIVNDFQKGDIAEGYSVSREKKESFPLTVTSAQKNPTAFYLCASSTVNTEAFFGQGTRLTVV.

The V gene is TRBV6-6, the J gene TRBJ1-1, with 10 bases fitting TRBD1. Germline CDR1 and CDR2: MNHNY and SVGAGI (reference sequence). V was pared by 6 bases and J by 4 bases, with 8 bases of the junction left unmatched. CDR3 length equals 15 residues. CDR3: CASRRQGATVTEAFF. As DNA, the CDR3 is TGTGCCAGCAGACGACAGGGGGCAACGGTCACTGAAGCTTTCTTT.

The CDR3: CASSGVYGYTF. DNA for the CDR3: TGTGCCAGCAGCGGGGTCTATGGCTACACCTTC. The V gene is TRBV7-8, the J gene TRBJ1-2, with D unclear. The CDR3 totals 11 residues. Germline V lookup: CDR1 SGHVS, CDR2 FQNEAQ. Trimming removed 5 bases at V and 4 bases at J, with 5 bases between.

This sequence joins TRBV5-8 and TRBJ2-7; 7 bases are shared with TRBD1. J was trimmed by 1 base and V by 1 base; bases with no gene match: 8. This CDR3 comprises 16 residues. Germline V gene sequence: CDR1 SGHTS, CDR2 YDEGEE. This CDR3 reads CASSLIGTVTSYEQYF. In nucleotides, the CDR3 is TGTGCCAGCAGCTTGATAGGGACAGTGACTTCCTACGAGCAGTACTTC.

The V call is TRBV9, the J call TRBJ2-5, with D possibly being TRBD2 (7 bases). This CDR3 is 15 amino acids long. Germline V gives CDR1 SGDLS, CDR2 YYNGEE. V was clipped by 4 bases and J by 4 bases, with 17 bases between them. The CDR3 sequence is CASSLTMGGPETQYF. The CDR3 DNA reads TGTGCCAGCAGCTTAACCATGGGGGGGCCAGAGACCCAGTACTTC.